The 21 T cell receptor beta chains below were found in one sample sequenced in a study of breast tumors, draining lymph nodes, adjacent tissues. Samples came from axillary lymph nodes draining the breast cancer. TCRdb re-called the multiplex PCR reads through MiXCR, storing one row per CDR3 protein. The table records 190,000 or so distinct CDR3 sequences, 30% to 40% of them present only once. The sample consisted of axillary lymph node tissue. These receptors were collected from a female donor with breast cancer. Some clones in this sample may be carry-over from other donors' samples.

The sample holds many counts of this clonotype. The V gene is TRBV7-9, the J gene TRBJ2-1; no reliable D call. The V and J ends lost 0 bases and 5 bases respectively, with 8 bases between them. The CDR3 has 14 amino acids. Germline lookup yields CDR1 SEHNR and CDR2 FQNEAQ (reference sequence). The CDR3, as DNA: TGTGCCAGCAGCTTAGCCGCGTGGGACAATGAGCAGTTCTTC. Translation gives CASSLAAWDNEQFF.

This CDR3 is CASSLILGVSEGNEKLFF. Here the CDR3 DNA reads TGTGCCAGCAGCTTAATCCTCGGGGTTAGTGAGGGAAATGAAAAACTGTTTTTT. The chain carries TRBV11-2 and TRBJ1-4; D not certain. Trimming stripped 2 bases from V and 5 bases from J, with 21 bases between. This CDR3 has 18 amino acids. From germline, CDR1 is SGHAT and CDR2 FQNNGV.

This clonotype has a count of ten or more. The chain recombines TRBV18 with TRBJ2-5; D is ambiguous. With 6 bases removed from V and 1 base from J, the gap between germline ends came to 12 bases. The CDR3 is made up of 14 amino acids. Germline CDR1 reads KGHSH; CDR2 reads LQKENI. CDR3 loop: CASSSRRGQETQYF. In DNA, the CDR3 is TGTGCCAGCTCTTCTAGGCGCGGCCAAGAGACCCAGTACTTC. The variable domain in full, with the rest retrieved from reference TRBV18 and TRBJ2-5, is NAGVMQNPRHLVRRRGQEARLRCSPMKGHSHVYWYRQLPEEGLKFMVYLQKENIIDESGMPKERFSAEFPKEGPSILRIQQVVRGDSAAYFCASSSRRGQETQYFGPGTRLLVL.

This clonotype was counted ten times or more. V usage is TRBV6-4 and J usage is TRBJ2-1; 8 bases line up with TRBD2. V dropped 8 bases and J dropped 7; count of bases not matched to a gene: 13. This CDR3 is built from 15 residues. Germline V gene lookup returns CDR1 MRHNA and CDR2 SNTAGT. CDR3 loop: CASQLSGGPGNEQFF. CDR3 nucleotide sequence: TGTGCCAGCCAATTATCGGGAGGGCCGGGGAATGAGCAGTTCTTC.

This clonotype was seen at least ten times. The chain carries TRBV9 and TRBJ2-1; TRBD2 aligns across 7 bases. After removal of 4 bases from V and 15 bases from J, the junction contained 10 bases not matched to a gene. Germline CDR1 is SGDLS and CDR2 is YYNGEE. This CDR3 contains 12 residues. The CDR3 loop is CASSRGDSSPFF. The CDR3 DNA sequence: TGTGCCAGCAGCCGGGGGGATTCGTCGCCGTTCTTC.

The genes are TRBV6-5 and TRBJ1-3, with D hard to call. Trimming stripped 5 bases from V and 8 bases from J, with 22 bases between. Germline CDR1 and CDR2: MNHEY and SVGAGI. The CDR3 runs to 16 residues. The CDR3 nucleotides read TGTGCCAGCAGTCTCCGGGAGACTAACTATGGCTACACCATATATTTT. Translated, it gives CASSLRETNYGYTIYF.

This clonotype showed up many times. This rearrangement joins TRBV30 to TRBJ2-3, with no clear D. The CDR3 extends over 14 amino acids. V lost 3 bases to trimming and J lost 0 bases, with 10 bases between them. Germline V lookup: CDR1 GTSNPN, CDR2 SVGIG (reference sequence). In DNA, the CDR3 is TGTGCCTGGAGGAACCGGGTGAGCACAGATACGCAGTATTTT. Translated, it gives CAWRNRVSTDTQYF. Complete variable domain (other parts from reference TRBV30 and TRBJ2-3): SQTIHQWPATLVQPVGSPLSLECTVEGTSNPNLYWYRQAAGRGLQLLFYSVGIGQISSEVPQNLSASRPQDRQFILSSKKLLLSDSGFYLCAWRNRVSTDTQYFGPGTRLTVL.

This chain joins TRBV12-3 or TRBV12-4 and TRBJ2-7; 11 positions agree with TRBD2. V gave up 4 bases and J gave up 3 bases; unmatched junction bases: 5. CDR3 length: 15 amino acids. CDR3 residues: CASSWLAGGVYEQYF. The CDR3 bases are TGTGCCAGCAGTTGGCTAGCGGGAGGTGTCTACGAGCAGTACTTC.

This clonotype appeared a few times. This may be a read error: a much more frequent sequence differs by one nucleotide. This rearrangement joins TRBV12-3 or TRBV12-4 to TRBJ2-5; no definite D call. CDR3 length: 11 residues. Trimming removed 6 bases from V and 5 bases from J, with 7 bases in between. In DNA form, the CDR3 reads TGTGCCAGCAGGTTCGGGGAGACCCAGTACTTC. It encodes CASRFGETQYF.

This clonotype was seen at least ten times. The chain joins TRBV9 to TRBJ1-2; D not certain. Looked up from germline, CDR1 is SGDLS and CDR2 is YYNGEE. This CDR3 has 12 residues. Trimming took off 0 bases at V and 3 bases at J, with 3 bases between the two ends. The CDR3 DNA reads TGTGCCAGCAGCGTAGAGGACTATGGCTACACCTTC. Translated: CASSVEDYGYTF.

This clonotype has only a few counts. A read error is possible here, since a much larger clone lies one base away. The V gene is TRBV13, the J gene TRBJ1-4; weak D call: TRBD1 (5 bases). Germline CDR1 is PRHDT and CDR2 is FYEKMQ (reference sequence). The ends were cut back, 2 bases at V and 3 bases at J, with 10 bases in the middle. There are 15 residues in the CDR3. The CDR3 loop is CASSLPGAANEKLFF. CDR3 coding DNA: TGTGCCAGCAGCTTACCCGGGGCTGCTAATGAAAAACTGTTTTTT.

The sample holds many counts of this clonotype. This chain connects TRBV14 to TRBJ2-7; the D gene is possibly TRBD1 (5 bases). The CDR3 contains 11 residues. Germline V gene data show CDR1 as SGHDN and CDR2 as FVKESK. Trimming cost V 5 bases and J 8 bases, with 10 bases left between them. The CDR3 coding sequence is TGTGCCAGCAGCAAGGGGCCGCAGCAGTACTTC. Amino acids: CASSKGPQQYF.

This clonotype was seen a handful of times. The chain is built from TRBV20-1 and TRBJ1-1, with TRBD1 identical over 7 bases. Germline CDR1 is DFQATT and CDR2 is SNEGSKA (reference sequence). V dropped 0 bases and J dropped 6; count of bases not matched to a gene: 13. The CDR3 totals 16 residues. CDR3: CSARDRSGQGVAEAFF. CDR3 in DNA: TGCAGTGCTAGAGATCGATCAGGGCAGGGGGTGGCTGAAGCTTTCTTT.

This clonotype was detected many times. J is TRBJ2-7 and V is TRBV7-2; the D is unclear. Germline V gene sequence: CDR1 SGHTA, CDR2 FQGNSA. V lost 1 base, J lost 0 bases, and 10 bases lay in between. CDR3 size: 15 residues. CDR3 loop: CASSLGLQRSYEQYF. The CDR3 DNA reads TGTGCCAGCAGCTTAGGACTGCAACGCTCCTACGAGCAGTACTTC.

This clonotype was recorded many times. The gene calls are TRBV20-1 and TRBJ2-7; 7 bases are shared with TRBD1. The J segment lost 2 bases and the V segment lost 7 bases, leaving 8 bases of the junction unmatched. There are 13 residues in the CDR3. The germline V gene has CDR1 DFQATT and CDR2 SNEGSKA (reference sequence). The CDR3 loop is CSVPDRWTYEQYF. CDR3 nucleotide sequence: TGCAGTGTTCCGGACAGGTGGACCTACGAGCAGTACTTC.

In its sample, this clonotype was seen many times. One junction end does not reproduce the germline sequence, and a read error may be involved. The V and J genes are TRBV7-2 and TRBJ1-2; D not certain. The CDR3 length is 15 residues. CDR1 and CDR2 (germline): SGHTA, FQGNSA. The CDR3 nucleotides read TGTGCCAGCAGCTTACGAACGGGATCCTATGAGGGCTACCCCTTC. Translated, it gives CASSLRTGSYEGYPF.

The CDR3 DNA reads as TGCAGCGTCTCACTAGCGGGGGGAGGAAACACCATATATTTT. It specifies CSVSLAGGGNTIYF. The chain is built from TRBV29-1 and TRBJ1-3, with TRBD1 as a possible D gene (5 bases). The length of the CDR3 is 14 residues. CDR1 and CDR2 from the germline V gene are SQVTM and ANQGSEA. V was pared by 6 bases and J by 4 bases, with 16 bases between.

This clonotype was counted many times. The rearrangement links TRBV20-1 to TRBJ1-2; tentatively, D is TRBD1 (6 bases). This CDR3 is 12 amino acids long. V dropped 3 bases and J dropped 13 bases, with 18 bases sitting between them. Germline V CDR1 and CDR2: DFQATT, SNEGSKA (reference sequence). The DNA of the CDR3 is TGCAGTGCTAGGGTCAGGGGCGCGAGCTCCACCTTC. Amino acid sequence: CSARVRGASSTF.

On this clonotype itself: One end of the junction fails to match germline, which may point to a read error. This rearrangement joins TRBV5-5 to TRBJ2-5, with D possibly being TRBD1 (6 bases). Germline V gene data show CDR1 as SGHKS and CDR2 as YYEKEE (reference sequence). The CDR3 totals 16 residues. CDR3 region: CASSLGARGGQETQHF. In DNA, the CDR3 is TGTGCCAGCAGCTTGGGGGCCAGGGGTGGCCAAGAGACCCAGCACTTC.

On this clonotype: Since a much larger clone is just one base distant, this may be a read error. The genes are TRBV3-1 and TRBJ2-7; D may match TRBD1 or TRBD2 (5 bases each). The germline CDR1 and CDR2 sequences are LGHDT and YNNKEL (reference sequence). The germline V and J ends were trimmed by 8 bases and 12 bases, with 17 bases remaining between them. There are 11 residues in the CDR3. The CDR3 region has the DNA TGTGCCAGCGGCCCCGGGACCTCTTGGTACTTC. It yields the protein CASGPGTSWYF.

The rearrangement links TRBV5-1 to TRBJ2-1, with TRBD2 as a possible D gene (7 bases). V was pared by 4 bases and J by 9 bases, with 17 bases between. This CDR3 has 14 residues. In germline, CDR1 is SGHRS, CDR2 YFSETQ. The CDR3 region is CASSKLGGLGEQFF. The CDR3 bases are TGCGCCAGCAGCAAGTTGGGGGGGCTGGGTGAGCAGTTCTTC.